A single T cell receptor (beta chain) is shown here with its context. The data were obtained in a study of blood T cells in healthy people across ages. CDR1 and CDR2 from the germline V gene are SGHRS and YFSETQ. V lost 3 bases to trimming and J lost 1 base; unmatched junction nucleotides: 8. This CDR3 has 16 amino acids. It was with a sample-barcoded 5' primer and a J-beta primer mix that a second PCR of about 6 to 12 cycles was run. TCRdb redid the calling of the 5' RACE reads with MiXCR, one entry per CDR3 protein. The sample has fewer than 1,200,000 distinct CDR3 sequences; under 30% are singletons. The sample also formed part of further work on T cells of mothers and their children.

The material sequenced was blood. The rearrangement links TRBV5-1 to TRBJ1-1; 8 bases are shared with TRBD1. The origin of this receptor is a girl aged 2-10 years in good health. In DNA, the CDR3 is TGCGCCAGCAGCTCGTCTCAAGGACAGGGGAACACTGAAGCTTTCTTT. Translation gives CASSSSQGQGNTEAFF.